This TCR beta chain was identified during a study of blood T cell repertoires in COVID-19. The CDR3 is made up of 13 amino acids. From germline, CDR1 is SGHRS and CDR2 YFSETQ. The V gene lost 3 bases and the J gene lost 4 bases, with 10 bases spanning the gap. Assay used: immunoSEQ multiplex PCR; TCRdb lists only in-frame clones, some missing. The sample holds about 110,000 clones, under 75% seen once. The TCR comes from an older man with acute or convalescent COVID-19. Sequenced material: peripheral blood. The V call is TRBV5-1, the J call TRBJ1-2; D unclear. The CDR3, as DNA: TGCGCCAGCAGCTCATCAGGCCCCTATGGCTACACCTTC. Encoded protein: CASSSSGPYGYTF.